The 13 T cell receptor beta chains below come from one sample, sequenced in a study of cytomegalovirus exposure and HLA in healthy donors. The PCR contained 60 Vbeta and 13 Jbeta primers. Sequencing was performed with immunoSEQ multiplex PCR; in TCRdb, only in-frame clones are kept and a portion is missing. The top ten hold 1.9% of the sample, which has about 72,000 clones, 82% seen once. The sequenced material came from PBMCs. The receptor set was obtained from a man between 18 and 35 years old in good health and CMV-seronegative.

The chain is built from TRBV9 and TRBJ2-7; 9 bases are a match to TRBD1. After removal of 3 bases from V and 4 bases from J, the junction contained 5 bases not matched to a gene. Looked up from germline, CDR1 is SGDLS and CDR2 is YYNGEE. The CDR3 is made up of 14 amino acids. For the CDR3, the DNA is TGTGCCAGCAGCGGAACAGGGGGCAGGTACGAGCAGTACTTC. As protein: CASSGTGGRYEQYF.

The chain joins TRBV18 to TRBJ2-7, with D hard to call. Per the germline V gene, CDR1 is KGHSH and CDR2 is LQKENI. V was cut by 0 bases and J by 4 bases, with 10 bases left in between. The CDR3 extends over 14 amino acids. The CDR3 DNA reads TGTGCCAGCTCACCACCTCAGACTTTATACGAGCAGTACTTC. It encodes CASSPPQTLYEQYF. Full variable domain (outside the CDR3, taken from reference TRBV18 and TRBJ2-7): NAGVMQNPRHLVRRRGQEARLRCSPMKGHSHVYWYRQLPEEGLKFMVYLQKENIIDESGMPKERFSAEFPKEGPSILRIQQVVRGDSAAYFCASSPPQTLYEQYFGPGTRLTVT.

The V call is TRBV10-1, the J call TRBJ1-1; possibly TRBD1 for D (5 bases). Germline CDR1 and CDR2: WNHNN and SYGVQD (reference sequence). Trimming left V 5 bases short and J 7 bases short, with 11 bases between. This CDR3 comprises 12 residues. Here the CDR3 reads CASSRGQGEAFF. CDR3 DNA: TGCGCCAGCAGTCGTGGGCAGGGTGAAGCTTTCTTT.

The chain carries TRBV28 and TRBJ1-6, with a tentative D call TRBD1 (6 bases). Trimming removed 5 bases at V and 13 bases at J, with 21 bases between. Germline lookup yields CDR1 MDHEN and CDR2 SYDVKM. The CDR3 is 15 amino acids. CDR3 DNA: TGTGCCAGCAGTCATTCCCGGACAGACGAAGAGCCCCTCCACTTT. Protein product: CASSHSRTDEEPLHF.

V is TRBV5-1 and J is TRBJ2-7, with 9 bases fitting TRBD2. Germline V gene lookup returns CDR1 SGHRS and CDR2 YFSETQ. The CDR3 is 15 residues long. Trimming took 2 bases from V and 7 from J; bases not matched to a gene: 10. CDR3 nucleotide sequence: TGCGCCAGCAGCTTAGGTTCTAGCGGGACGTGGGAGCAGTACTTC. Translation: CASSLGSSGTWEQYF.

The rearrangement uses TRBV13 and TRBJ1-2; 11 nucleotides agree with TRBD1. With V trimmed by 6 bases and J by 1 base, 7 bases remained unmatched. The CDR3 covers 16 residues. Germline V gene data show CDR1 as PRHDT and CDR2 as FYEKMQ (reference sequence). The CDR3 DNA is TGTGCCAGCAGTTCCGGGACAGGGGGACTTAACTATGGCTACACCTTC. Its protein product is CASSSGTGGLNYGYTF.

V usage is TRBV6-6 and J usage is TRBJ2-7; 8 bases fit TRBD1. Germline lookup yields CDR1 MNHNY and CDR2 SVGAGI (reference sequence). With V trimmed by 7 bases and J by 7 bases, 15 bases remained unmatched. There are 15 residues in the CDR3. The CDR3 sequence is CASTTPDRGAPEQYF. CDR3 coding DNA: TGTGCCAGCACCACACCCGACAGGGGCGCCCCAGAGCAGTACTTC.

The chain has TRBV6-5 and TRBJ1-1, with no clear D. The CDR3 has 12 residues. CDR1 and CDR2 from the germline V gene are MNHEY and SVGAGI. V was cut by 5 bases and J by 6 bases, with 10 bases left in between. The CDR3 nucleotides are TGTGCCAGCAGTGAAATCGCAGCTGAAGCTTTCTTT. Its translation is CASSEIAAEAFF.

This clone has only a few counts. The rearrangement links TRBV30 to TRBJ1-5; 7 bases map to TRBD1. CDR3 size: 14 residues. The ends lost 2 bases at V and 4 bases at J; junction bases unmatched: 5. Germline V gene sequence: CDR1 GTSNPN, CDR2 SVGIG (reference sequence). The CDR3 protein is CAWSPTGPNQPQHF. In nucleotides, the CDR3 is TGTGCCTGGAGTCCGACAGGGCCAAATCAGCCCCAGCATTTT.

The chain uses TRBV9 and TRBJ2-2, with no clear D. This CDR3 region has 14 residues. Trimming removed 0 bases at V and 4 bases at J, with 7 bases between. Germline V gene sequence: CDR1 SGDLS, CDR2 YYNGEE. The CDR3 region is CASSVEPGTGELFF. The CDR3 DNA sequence: TGTGCCAGCAGCGTAGAACCGGGCACCGGGGAGCTGTTTTTT.

This chain links TRBV29-1 with TRBJ2-5; a possible D gene is TRBD1 (6 bases). Germline CDR1 reads SQVTM; CDR2 reads ANQGSEA. This CDR3 contains 14 residues. Trimming took 8 bases from V and 3 from J, leaving 19 bases between them. The CDR3 DNA reads as TGCAGCTGCCTGTCGTTGGCAGGGGAAGAGACCCAGTACTTC. Translating gives CSCLSLAGEETQYF.

V gene TRBV19 combines with J gene TRBJ2-1; no firm D call. The CDR3 length is 14 residues. Germline V CDR1 and CDR2: LNHDA, SQIVND (reference sequence). Trimming stripped 5 bases from V and 3 bases from J, with 11 bases between. CDR3 DNA sequence: TGTGCCAGTAGTCCGACTGGGTACTACAATGAGCAGTTCTTC. Protein product: CASSPTGYYNEQFF. Full variable domain (outside the CDR3, taken from reference TRBV19 and TRBJ2-1): DGGITQSPKYLFRKEGQNVTLSCEQNLNHDAMYWYRQDPGQGLRLIYYSQIVNDFQKGDIAEGYSVSREKKESFPLTVTSAQKNPTAFYLCASSPTGYYNEQFFGPGTRLTVL.

V usage is TRBV13 and J usage is TRBJ2-5, with no clear D. Germline values: CDR1 PRHDT, CDR2 FYEKMQ (reference sequence). V was shortened by 3 bases and J by 1 base, with 12 bases between the two germline ends. The CDR3 covers 15 residues. CDR3 bases: TGTGCCAGCAGCTTTTGGTCACAGACCCAAGAGACCCAGTACTTC. Its protein is CASSFWSQTQETQYF.